This T cell receptor (beta chain) is from a study of T cells in women clearing cervical HPV infection. Notes on the study in general: Richness differences could reflect unmeasured T-cell content per sample. CIN3+ cases had significantly higher TCR richness than controls; evenness did not differ. TRBV6-7 abundance was lower in cases than controls (about 0.099% versus 0.16%).

Average input was around 1,100 ng genomic DNA for immunoSEQ TCR beta CDR3 amplification. Produced via immunoSEQ multiplex PCR; TCRdb's table is partial and in-frame only. The sample totals 20,000 to 30,000 clones. To note about this clone: Its specificity is unknown. The read terminates 3 residues before the CDR3 end, so the remaining end is supplied by the germline J gene.

Germline assignment: CDR1 SNHLY and CDR2 FYNNEI. The CDR3 is made up of 16 amino acids. V trimming: 7 bases; J trimming: 4 bases; junction bases outside the gene matches: 15. This chain uses TRBV2 with TRBJ2-5; the match to TRBD1 covers 7 bases. The clonotype comes from a woman between 18 and 75 years old with a cervical HPV16 infection that either progressed to CIN3+ or cleared (not recorded which). The sample taken for sequencing was blood buffy coat. The CDR3 is CASIPTNEGARETQYF. The CDR3 bases that were read are TGTGCCAGCATTCCAACAAACGAGGGGGCTAGAGAGACC.